The 17 T cell receptor beta chains in this list originate from one sample, sequenced in a study of identical twins. TCRdb called the 5' RACE reads again in MiXCR, with one record for every CDR3 protein. The data contain a few hundred thousand distinct CDR3 sequences, around 8.3% of them seen just once; the ten biggest clones take up 3%. This sample also belongs to another study, concerning yellow fever vaccine responses in identical twins.

Specimen: CD8+ T cells sorted from blood. Receptors were obtained from a woman between 18 and 29 years old in good health.

This clonotype was found a few times. This chain uses TRBV19 with TRBJ2-1; weak D call: TRBD2 (6 bases). Trimming pared 5 bases from V and 4 bases from J, leaving 12 bases between. Germline lookup yields CDR1 LNHDA and CDR2 SQIVND (reference sequence). This CDR3 spans 14 amino acids. For the CDR3, the DNA is TGTGCCAGTAGTTGGTGGGAGGAATACAATGAGCAGTTCTTC. The encoded protein is CASSWWEEYNEQFF.

In its sample, this clonotype was seen a few times. The rearrangement uses TRBV7-2 and TRBJ2-7; TRBD1 matches 12 bases. The trim removed 3 bases at V and 6 bases at J, leaving 3 bases unmatched. CDR1 and CDR2 from the germline V gene are SGHTA and FQGNSA. The CDR3 is 14 residues long. The CDR3 coding sequence is TGTGCCAGCAGCTTCGGGACAGGGGGCCTCGAGCAGTACTTC. It codes for CASSFGTGGLEQYF.

This clonotype turned up a few times. The V and J genes are TRBV7-9 and TRBJ2-3; D remains unclear. The V gene's germline CDR1 is SEHNR and CDR2 FQNEAQ (reference sequence). Trimming left V 5 bases short and J 2 bases short, with 5 bases between. The CDR3 loop spans 12 amino acids. CDR3 nucleotides: TGTGCCAGCAGCATTTACACAGATACGCAGTATTTT. Its translation: CASSIYTDTQYF.

This chain links TRBV7-8 with TRBJ1-1, with a possible D match to TRBD1 (5 bases). The CDR3 is 17 amino acids. Trimming stripped 0 bases from V and 1 base from J, with 15 bases between. Germline V gene data show CDR1 as SGHVS and CDR2 as FQNEAQ. CDR3 amino acids: CASSLAGRVGGNTEAFF. The CDR3 DNA follows: TGTGCCAGCAGCTTAGCTGGCCGGGTCGGGGGGAACACTGAAGCTTTCTTT.

The gene calls are TRBV5-6 and TRBJ1-5; TRBD1 might be the D (5 bases). There are 16 residues in the CDR3. Germline V CDR1 and CDR2: SGHDT, YYEEEE. Trimming took 1 base from V and 0 from J, leaving 11 bases between them. The CDR3 spells CASSLWGGSSNQPQHF. CDR3 DNA sequence: TGTGCCAGCAGCTTGTGGGGGGGAAGTAGCAATCAGCCCCAGCATTTT. The complete variable domain, with remaining parts taken from reference TRBV5-6 and TRBJ1-5, reads DAGVTQSPTHLIKTRGQQVTLRCSPKSGHDTVSWYQQALGQGPQFIFQYYEEEERQRGNFPDRFSGHQFPNYSSELNVNALLLGDSALYLCASSLWGGSSNQPQHFGDGTRLSIL.

This clonotype came up many times. V is TRBV27 and J is TRBJ2-5, with 7 positions matching TRBD1. Germline V gene sequence: CDR1 MNHEY, CDR2 SMNVEV (reference sequence). The CDR3 length is 14 residues. J was trimmed by 4 bases and V by 0 bases; bases with no gene match: 2. This CDR3 reads CASSLSAGGETQYF. CDR3 DNA sequence: TGTGCCAGCAGTTTATCGGCAGGGGGAGAGACCCAGTACTTC.

The CDR3 region has the DNA TGTGCCAGCAGCGCCTCCACGGAGACCCAGTACTTC. It yields the protein CASSASTETQYF. This chain links TRBV9 with TRBJ2-5; D not resolved. The CDR3 has 12 amino acids. CDR1 and CDR2 (germline): SGDLS, YYNGEE. Trimming pared 3 bases from V and 5 bases from J, leaving 8 bases between.

This clonotype was detected only a few times. This chain uses TRBV27 with TRBJ2-1; weak D call: TRBD1 (6 bases). With 5 bases removed from V and 4 bases from J, the gap between germline ends came to 12 bases. The CDR3 contains 14 residues. Looked up from germline, CDR1 is MNHEY and CDR2 is SMNVEV (reference sequence). The CDR3 DNA sequence: TGTGCCAGCAGTAGGCCAGGGGCTTACAATGAGCAGTTCTTC. Translating gives CASSRPGAYNEQFF.

This clonotype was observed a handful of times. The chain employs TRBV13 and TRBJ1-2; 8 nucleotides agree with TRBD1. V gave up 2 bases and J gave up 5 bases; unmatched junction bases: 7. The CDR3 spans 15 residues. The germline CDR1 and CDR2 sequences are PRHDT and FYEKMQ (reference sequence). The CDR3 region has the DNA TGTGCCAGCAGCTTAACCTCGACAGGGGCATATGGCTACACCTTC. Its protein is CASSLTSTGAYGYTF.

This clonotype occurred many times. This chain connects TRBV15 to TRBJ2-2; D remains ambiguous. Deletions cut 0 bases from V and 1 base from J, with 3 bases between. CDR1 and CDR2 from the germline V gene are LNHNV and YYDKDF (reference sequence). The CDR3 totals 14 residues. Here the CDR3 reads CATSRDRNTGELFF. CDR3 in DNA: TGTGCCACCAGCAGAGATAGGAACACCGGGGAGCTGTTTTTT.

This clonotype was detected a few times. The chain couples TRBV2 to TRBJ2-7; D gene ambiguous. The V end was cut by 6 bases, the J end by 0 bases, with 18 bases between. Germline assignment: CDR1 SNHLY and CDR2 FYNNEI. This CDR3 spans 16 amino acids. This chain's CDR3 is CASSVLLAASSYEQYF. As DNA, the CDR3 is TGTGCCAGCAGCGTTCTTCTGGCGGCGAGCTCCTACGAGCAGTACTTC.

This clonotype was detected ten times or more. The gene calls are TRBV5-1 and TRBJ2-1; 10 bases are shared with TRBD2. The V gene end was trimmed by 0 bases and the J gene end by 6 bases; junction bases not matched to a gene: 3. CDR3 length equals 15 residues. The germline V gene has CDR1 SGHRS and CDR2 YFSETQ. In DNA, the CDR3 is TGCGCCAGCAGCTTGGAGGGACTAGCGTCCAATGAGCAGTTCTTC. Translating it yields CASSLEGLASNEQFF.

The chain uses TRBV2 and TRBJ2-1; TRBD2 agrees at 12 bases. V shed 8 bases, J shed 0 bases, and the junction held 5 bases outside the gene matches. CDR1 and CDR2 from the germline V gene are SNHLY and FYNNEI. The CDR3 length is 16 residues. The CDR3 DNA follows: TGTGCCAGCTGGTGGACTAGCGGGGACTCCTACAATGAGCAGTTCTTC. As protein: CASWWTSGDSYNEQFF.

There are many counts of this clonotype. This chain connects TRBV24-1 to TRBJ2-3; maybe TRBD2 (5 bases). The CDR3 has 13 amino acids. Looked up from germline, CDR1 is KGHDR and CDR2 is SFDVKD. Trimming left V 4 bases short and J 10 bases short, with 14 bases between. The CDR3: CATSERALPAQYF. DNA for the CDR3: TGTGCCACCAGTGAGCGGGCCCTACCTGCGCAGTATTTT.

In this sample, this clonotype turned up many times. This chain joins TRBV10-1 and TRBJ2-7; D remains unclear. This CDR3 has 14 amino acids. Germline values: CDR1 WNHNN, CDR2 SYGVQD (reference sequence). Trimming took off 6 bases at V and 0 bases at J, with 12 bases between the two ends. CDR3 coding DNA: TGCGCCAGCAGCTCGGACCTCAGCTCCTACGAGCAGTACTTC. This codes for CASSSDLSSYEQYF.

This clonotype was seen at least ten times. This rearrangement joins TRBV29-1 to TRBJ2-7; maybe TRBD2 (5 bases). V was pared by 4 bases and J by 5 bases, with 9 bases between. CDR1 is SQVTM and CDR2 is ANQGSEA in the germline V gene. The CDR3 extends over 11 amino acids. CDR3 in amino acids: CSVAGVHEQYF. The CDR3 nucleotides read TGCAGCGTTGCCGGGGTCCACGAGCAGTACTTC.

The chain has TRBV4-1 and TRBJ2-7; TRBD1 matches 7 bases. The CDR3 has 15 residues. In germline, CDR1 is MGHRA, CDR2 YSYEKL. With 5 bases clipped from V and 1 base from J, the junction kept 8 bases outside the gene matches. CDR3 loop: CASSTRQGSSYEQYF. CDR3 nucleotides: TGCGCCAGCAGCACTCGACAGGGTTCGTCCTACGAGCAGTACTTC.